This TCR beta chain derives from a study of shared clonotypes between healthy human individuals. The authors distributed each subset's genomic DNA evenly over several immunoSEQ plates. TCRdb's table, derived via immunoSEQ multiplex PCR, lists solely in-frame clones and lacks some. The sample includes a few million clones, 95% of them seen just once. Germline V gives CDR1 SGHDN, CDR2 FVKESK. V lost 4 bases to trimming and J lost 5 bases; unmatched junction nucleotides: 13. This CDR3 is 19 amino acids long. The clonotype originates from a man aged 18 to 29 in good health. Sequencing used naive CD4+ T cells sorted from blood. Subset in this sample: CD45RA+ positively selected. The chain uses TRBV14 and TRBJ2-1; 14 nucleotides align to TRBD2. The CDR3 DNA follows: TGTGCCAGCAGCCTGCAGCCGGGACTAGCGGGAGTTAGGGACAATGAGCAGTTCTTC. Amino acid sequence: CASSLQPGLAGVRDNEQFF.